Below, 9 T cell receptor beta chains from the same sample are listed, as sequenced in a study of PD-1 blockade in classical Hodgkin lymphoma. TCRdb keeps only in-frame clones here, not all; method: immunoSEQ multiplex PCR. The sample contains 25,000 to 30,000 clones, about four fifths of which appear only once. Time point of the sample: cycle 4 day 1 (C4D1), after five to seven weeks of nivolumab. Following autologous stem cell transplantation, relapse occurred in every patient, and exposure to brentuximab vedotin varied. Source: peripheral blood mononuclear cells (PBMCs), taken before the fourth cycle of nivolumab. These receptors were collected from a human donor with classical Hodgkin lymphoma.

V gene TRBV2 combines with J gene TRBJ2-2; D perhaps matches TRBD1 (6 bases). The CDR3 sequence is 14 residues long. Germline CDR1 is SNHLY and CDR2 is FYNNEI. V was clipped by 6 bases and J by 1 base, with 9 bases between them. In nucleotides, the CDR3 is TGTGCCAGCAGGGCGGACAGGAACACCGGGGAGCTGTTTTTT. Translated: CASRADRNTGELFF.

The chain combines TRBV30 with TRBJ2-2; no reliable D call. The CDR3 spans 13 residues. The ends were cut back, 0 bases at V and 4 bases at J, with 6 bases in the middle. Germline V gene data show CDR1 as GTSNPN and CDR2 as SVGIG (reference sequence). The DNA for the CDR3 is TGTGCCTGGAGTGTCGATGGCACCGGGGAGCTGTTTTTT. Amino acids: CAWSVDGTGELFF.

The rearrangement joins TRBV14 to TRBJ2-5; D is perhaps TRBD1 or TRBD2 (5 bases each). CDR3 length equals 15 residues. The V end lost 3 bases, the J end lost 4 bases, and 15 bases lay between the germline ends. Germline loops: CDR1 SGHDN, CDR2 FVKESK. CDR3: CASSQGHGAPETQYF. Here the CDR3 DNA reads TGTGCCAGCAGCCAGGGTCACGGGGCCCCAGAGACCCAGTACTTC.

The CDR3 region has the DNA TGTGCCAGCAGCTTAACTAGCGGCAATGAGCAGTTCTTC. Its translation: CASSLTSGNEQFF. This rearrangement joins TRBV5-4 to TRBJ2-1; TRBD2 matches 8 bases. Per the germline V gene, CDR1 is SGHNT and CDR2 is YYREEE (reference sequence). V gave up 2 bases and J gave up 6 bases; unmatched junction bases: 1. This CDR3 is built from 13 residues.

V is TRBV7-9 and J is TRBJ2-7; D unclear. The CDR3 contains 12 residues. Germline lookup yields CDR1 SEHNR and CDR2 FQNEAQ (reference sequence). The V and J ends lost 7 bases and 1 base respectively, with 8 bases between them. The CDR3 DNA sequence: TGTGCCAGCACCGTAGGATCCTACGAGCAGTACTTC. This codes for CASTVGSYEQYF. The full variable domain, rest sourced from reference TRBV7-9 and TRBJ2-7, is DTGVSQNPRHKITKRGQNVTFRCDPISEHNRLYWYRQTLGQGPEFLTYFQNEAQLEKSRLLSDRFSAERPKGSFSTLEIQRTEQGDSAMYLCASTVGSYEQYFGPGTRLTVT.

The chain combines TRBV6-5 with TRBJ2-7; TRBD1 aligns across 8 bases. The CDR3 runs 13 residues. J lost 3 bases, V lost 6 bases, and 4 bases had no gene match. Germline V gene data show CDR1 as MNHEY and CDR2 as SVGAGI. The CDR3 is CASRPDRGYEQYF. CDR3 sequence (DNA): TGTGCCAGCAGGCCCGACAGGGGCTACGAGCAGTACTTC.

This chain connects TRBV6-1 to TRBJ1-5; possibly TRBD1 for D (5 bases). The CDR3 totals 10 residues. From germline, CDR1 is MNHNS and CDR2 SASEGT. V gave up 11 bases and J gave up 4 bases, with 6 bases separating them. This CDR3 reads CAGGNQPQHF. For the CDR3, the DNA is TGTGCCGGGGGTAATCAGCCCCAGCATTTT.

This chain uses TRBV5-1 with TRBJ2-7; 10 positions match TRBD1. The trim removed 5 bases at V and 4 bases at J, leaving 6 bases unmatched. The germline CDR1 and CDR2 sequences are SGHRS and YFSETQ. This CDR3 has 14 residues. CDR3: CASSGQGGRYEQYF. DNA of the CDR3: TGCGCCAGCAGTGGACAGGGGGGTCGATACGAGCAGTACTTC.

The chain carries TRBV28 and TRBJ2-7, with 8 bases aligning to TRBD2. The CDR3 runs to 15 residues. Germline V CDR1 and CDR2: MDHEN, SYDVKM. After removal of 5 bases from V and 7 bases from J, the junction contained 13 bases not matched to a gene. In nucleotides, the CDR3 is TGTGCCAGCAGTAGTCCGCGGGAGGCCGTCTGGGAGCAGTACTTC. It is translated as CASSSPREAVWEQYF. The variable domain in full, completed from reference TRBV28 and TRBJ2-7, reads DVKVTQSSRYLVKRTGEKVFLECVQDMDHENMFWYRQDPGLGLRLIYFSYDVKMKEKGDIPEGYSVSREKKERFSLILESASTNQTSMYLCASSSPREAVWEQYFGPGTRLTVT.